Below, one T cell receptor (beta chain) is given with its context. The antigen this receptor binds is unknown. It has no much larger one-base neighbor in the sample; base qualities were not kept. Collaborating institutions collected whole blood in K2EDTA tubes following their own protocols. Collaborator samples were shipped for TCRbeta analysis as frozen whole blood, isolated PBMCs, or DNA extracted from either sample type. The data were obtained in a study of blood T cell repertoires in COVID-19 (dated by TCRdb to 2020 to 2021). For context, the study as a whole: Samples covering the acute and convalescent phases of COVID-19 were provided by collaborators in the United States, Italy and Spain. Nearly every sample came with metadata listing a de-identified subject ID, COVID-19 status, age in years and sex. The prospective study material was composed of cDNA or gDNA derived from T cells, B-cell-depleted T cells, or PBMCs. Where available, HLA class I and class II types were taken from metadata supplied by the sample provider and were not determined by assay-based typing. The repertoires were made available in a free public database intended to serve as a resource for research on the immune response to SARS-CoV-2. Deeply sampled blood TCRbeta repertoires from subjects exposed to, actively infected with, or recovered from COVID-19 were included in the dataset. The samples were drawn from the first 160 participants of the ongoing ImmuneRACE study and from 950 to 1,500 subjects provided by 6 global collaborators.

TCRbeta CDR3 regions were amplified from genomic DNA using the immunoSEQ Assay, a bias-controlled multiplex PCR. Processing in the source paper ran as follows. The number of nucleated cells in each sample was estimated from the amplification of reference gene primers within the assay. Sequence reads were collapsed and filtered to measure the absolute abundance of every unique TCRbeta CDR3 rearrangement. Productive Simpson clonality was computed per sample as the square root of Simpson's diversity index over productive rearrangements. Imported from immuneACCESS, the table was reduced by TCRdb to in-frame sequences with V and J called. These copies leave out some clones; in studies compared against another copy, an unresolved V gene accounts for under half, and the cause of the remainder is not known. The V and J calls and clone size come from that table; D and trimming were worked out from the DNA. This sample is represented by 200,000 or so clones; 65% to 85% of them were singletons. In total, the top ten clones hold about 10% of the sample.

CDR1 LGHNA and CDR2 YSLEER were looked up in the germline V gene. The junction carries 14 bases between V and J, which are trimmed by 3 bases and 4 bases respectively. The CDR3, cysteine through phenylalanine, is 15 amino acids long. The read is trimmed to its CDR3 DNA, 45 bases read in frame from base 1. Here is what the overall study found, with its caveats: How much clinical and demographic metadata was included differed by source and by participant, and the metadata was provided uncurated.

The specimen sequenced was peripheral blood. The sequence is built from TRBV4-3 and TRBJ2-3; TRBD2 is possibly the D segment (5 matching bases). This sequence was found in a woman of 80 years or more with acute or convalescent COVID-19. The DNA is as follows: TGCGCCAGCAGCCAGGGTGGCGGGTTCCCAGATACGCAGTATTTT. The translation is CASSQGGGFPDTQYF.